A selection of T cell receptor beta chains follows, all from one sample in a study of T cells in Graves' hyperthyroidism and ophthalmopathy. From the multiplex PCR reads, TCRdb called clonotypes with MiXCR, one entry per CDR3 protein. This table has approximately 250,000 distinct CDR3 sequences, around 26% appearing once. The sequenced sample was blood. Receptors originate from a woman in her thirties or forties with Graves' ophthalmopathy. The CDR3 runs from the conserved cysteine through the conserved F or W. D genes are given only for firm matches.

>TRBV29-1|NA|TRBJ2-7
CSVEGSTGEQYF
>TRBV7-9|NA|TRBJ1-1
CASSLRTHMNTEAFF
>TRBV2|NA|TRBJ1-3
CASSAMGFSGNTIYF
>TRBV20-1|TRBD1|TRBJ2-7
CSASSRGRHEQYF
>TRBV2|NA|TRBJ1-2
CASSLSGLANYGYTF
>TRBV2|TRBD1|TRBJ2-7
CASRTTGGYEQYF
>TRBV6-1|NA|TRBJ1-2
CASSEAPNLAGGYTF
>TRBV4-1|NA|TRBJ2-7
CASSQVPSTYEQYF
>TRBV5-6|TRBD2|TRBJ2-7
CASFQRGSYEQYF
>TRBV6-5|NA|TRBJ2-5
CASSLTASYQETQYF
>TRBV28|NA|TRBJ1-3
CASNELSSSGNTIYF
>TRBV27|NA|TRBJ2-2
CASTRRAGGNAGELFF
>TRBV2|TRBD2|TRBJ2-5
CASSEAISRGGDETQYF
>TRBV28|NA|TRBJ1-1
CASTRAGMNTEAFF
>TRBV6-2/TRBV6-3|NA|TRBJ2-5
CASGRVRETQYF
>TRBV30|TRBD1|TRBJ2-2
CAWTGGQGATGELFF
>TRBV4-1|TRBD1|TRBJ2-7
CASSQAHGTASYEQYF
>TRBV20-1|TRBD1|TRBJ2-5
CGGQDQETQYF
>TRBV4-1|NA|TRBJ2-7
CASSQGLDPYEQYF
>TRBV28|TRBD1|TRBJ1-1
CASITGGTTEAFF
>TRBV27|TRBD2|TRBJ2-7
CASSSGLAGTPYEQYF
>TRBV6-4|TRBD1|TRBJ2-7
CAEPPPLSGQVTYEQYF
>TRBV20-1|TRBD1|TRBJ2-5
CSAEPYRGAKETQYF
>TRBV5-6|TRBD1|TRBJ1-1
CASSLEWTGENTEAFF
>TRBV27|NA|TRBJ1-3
CASSSVAGDRNTIYF
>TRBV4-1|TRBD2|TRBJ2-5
CASSQADSLAGVKETQYF
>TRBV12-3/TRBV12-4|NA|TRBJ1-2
CASSVKGWNYGYTF
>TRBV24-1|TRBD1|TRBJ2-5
CATSDPDDRGETQYF
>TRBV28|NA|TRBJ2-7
CASSQSSGTEQYF
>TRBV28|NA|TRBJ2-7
CASRPDGTYEQYF
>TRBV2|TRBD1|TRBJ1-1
CASSVRGAAGNTEAFF
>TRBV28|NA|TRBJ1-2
CASSLEGRYGYTF
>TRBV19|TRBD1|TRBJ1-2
CASSTSGTGGVYGYTF
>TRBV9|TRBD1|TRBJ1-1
CASSGGGQGNTEAFF
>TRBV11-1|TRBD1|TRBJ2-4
CASTEQGQGAWSKNIQYF
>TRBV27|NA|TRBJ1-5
CASDAGTTRGSNQPQHF
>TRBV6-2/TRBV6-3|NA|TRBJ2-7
CASSYSIIGPGTYEQYF
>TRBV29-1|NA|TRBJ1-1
CSVDTRGSEAFF
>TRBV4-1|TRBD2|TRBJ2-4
CASSLPTSGSSKNIQYF